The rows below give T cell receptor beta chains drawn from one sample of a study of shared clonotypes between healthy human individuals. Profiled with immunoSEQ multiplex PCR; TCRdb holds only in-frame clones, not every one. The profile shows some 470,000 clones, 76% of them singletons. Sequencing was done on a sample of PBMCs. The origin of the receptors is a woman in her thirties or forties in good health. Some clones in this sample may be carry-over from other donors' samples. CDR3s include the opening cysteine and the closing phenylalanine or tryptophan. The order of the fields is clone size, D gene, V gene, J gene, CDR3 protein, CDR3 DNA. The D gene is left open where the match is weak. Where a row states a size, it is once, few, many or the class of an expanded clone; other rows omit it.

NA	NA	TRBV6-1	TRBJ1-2	CASSFVTGASVDYTF	TGTGCCAGCAGTTTCGTTACCGGGGCCTCTGTGGACTACACCTTC
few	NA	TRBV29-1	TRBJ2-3	CSERAGGDTQYF	TGCAGCGAAAGGGCGGGCGGAGATACGCAGTATTTT
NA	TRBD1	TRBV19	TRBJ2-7	CASSPRDSSYEQYF	TGTGCCAGTAGTCCCCGGGACAGCTCCTACGAGCAGTACTTC
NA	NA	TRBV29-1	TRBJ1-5	CSVAGGTSNQPQHF	TGCAGCGTGGCGGGGGGGACGAGCAATCAGCCCCAGCATTTT
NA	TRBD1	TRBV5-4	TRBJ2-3	CASSSAGGRSTDTQYF	TGTGCCAGCAGCTCCGCAGGGGGTAGAAGCACAGATACGCAGTATTTT
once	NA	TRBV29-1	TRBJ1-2	CSGRGDYGYTF	TGCAGCGGAAGAGGGGATTATGGCTACACCTTC
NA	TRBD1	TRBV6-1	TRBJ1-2	CASSARDREVNGYTF	TGTGCCAGCAGTGCGAGGGACAGGGAGGTAAATGGCTACACCTTC
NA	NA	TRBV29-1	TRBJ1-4	CSATSWDEKLFF	TGCAGCGCGACATCATGGGATGAAAAACTGTTTTTT
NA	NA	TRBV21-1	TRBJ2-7	CASSKGFRTGSYEQYF	TGTGCCAGCAGCAAAGGCTTTAGGACAGGGAGCTACGAGCAGTACTTC
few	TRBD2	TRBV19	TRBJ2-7	CASSTPGLALYEQYF	TGTGCCAGTAGTACCCCGGGACTAGCCCTCTACGAGCAGTACTTC
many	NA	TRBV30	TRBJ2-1	CAWMWGLEQFF	TGTGCCTGGATGTGGGGGCTTGAGCAGTTCTTC
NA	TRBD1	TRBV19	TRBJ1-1	CASSIGTGGWDTEAFF	TGTGCCAGTAGTATCGGGACAGGCGGGTGGGACACTGAAGCTTTCTTT
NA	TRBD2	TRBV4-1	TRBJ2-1	CASSQDLAGVYNEQFF	TGCGCCAGCAGCCAAGATCTAGCGGGAGTGTACAATGAGCAGTTCTTC
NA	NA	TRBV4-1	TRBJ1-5	CASSQEQSDYSNQPQHF	TGCGCCAGCAGCCAAGAACAGAGCGATTATAGCAATCAGCCCCAGCATTTT
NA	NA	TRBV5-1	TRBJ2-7	CASSNDLTYEQYF	TGCGCCAGCAGTAACGATTTAACCTACGAGCAGTACTTC
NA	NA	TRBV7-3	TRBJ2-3	CASSSVPGPGVDTQYF	TGTGCCAGCAGCTCAGTACCGGGGCCGGGCGTAGATACGCAGTATTTT
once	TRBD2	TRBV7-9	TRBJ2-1	CASSLGAGASYNEQFF	TGTGCCAGCAGCTTAGGAGCGGGGGCCTCCTACAATGAGCAGTTCTTC
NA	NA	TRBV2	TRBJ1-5	CASSEVATNQPQHF	TGTGCCAGCAGTGAAGTCGCAACAAATCAGCCCCAGCATTTT
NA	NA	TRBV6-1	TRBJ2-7	CASSWVPYEQYF	TGTGCCAGTTCCTGGGTCCCCTACGAGCAGTACTTC
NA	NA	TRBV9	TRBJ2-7	CASSVGGGPYEQYF	TGTGCCAGCAGCGTCGGGGGAGGACCCTACGAGCAGTACTTC
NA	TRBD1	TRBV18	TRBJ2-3	CASSLVQGWTYTDTQYF	TGTGCCAGCTCCCTGGTACAGGGGTGGACCTACACAGATACGCAGTATTTT
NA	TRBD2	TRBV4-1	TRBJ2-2	CASSQGRLADTNTGELFF	TGCGCCAGCAGCCAGGGACGACTAGCGGATACGAACACCGGGGAGCTGTTTTTT
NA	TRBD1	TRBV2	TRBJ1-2	CASRVTGGDGYTF	TGTGCCAGCCGCGTAACAGGGGGCGATGGCTACACCTTC
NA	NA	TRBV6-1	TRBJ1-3	CASSESRVRNTIYF	TGTGCCAGCAGTGAGTCCAGGGTCAGAAACACCATATATTTT
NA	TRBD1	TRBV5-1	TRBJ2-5	CASSSGQGGGETQYF	TGCGCCAGCAGTTCTGGACAGGGAGGAGGAGAGACCCAGTACTTC
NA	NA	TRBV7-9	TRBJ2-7	CASSTRTYEQYF	TGTGCCAGCAGCACCAGAACCTACGAGCAGTACTTC
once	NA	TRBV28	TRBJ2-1	CASIPGSSYNEQFF	TGTGCCAGCATCCCCGGGAGTTCCTACAATGAGCAGTTCTTC
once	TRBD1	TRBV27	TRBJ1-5	CASTRTGGGNQPQHF	TGTGCCAGCACCCGGACAGGGGGAGGCAATCAGCCCCAGCATTTT
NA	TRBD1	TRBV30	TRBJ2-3	CAWRGQGVSTDTQYF	TGTGCCTGGAGGGGACAGGGGGTAAGCACAGATACGCAGTATTTT
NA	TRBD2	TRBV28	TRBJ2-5	CASSFPGLAEGETQYF	TGTGCCAGCAGTTTCCCTGGGCTAGCGGAGGGAGAGACCCAGTACTTC
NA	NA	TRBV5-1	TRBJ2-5	CASSFHYKETQYF	TGCGCCAGCAGCTTCCACTACAAAGAGACCCAGTACTTC
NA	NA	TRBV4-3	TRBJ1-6	CASSLAWGDSYNSPLHF	TGCGCCAGCAGCCTGGCTTGGGGGGACTCCTATAATTCACCCCTCCACTTT
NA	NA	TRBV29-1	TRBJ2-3	CSVNTRVGTDTQYF	TGCAGCGTCAACACCCGGGTAGGCACAGATACGCAGTATTTT
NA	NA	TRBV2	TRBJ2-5	CASTVEWASIFQETQYF	TGTGCCAGCACGGTTGAGTGGGCTAGCATATTCCAAGAGACCCAGTACTTC
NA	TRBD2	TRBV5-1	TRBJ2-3	CASSPGASGRVADTQYF	TGCGCCAGCAGCCCCGGAGCTAGCGGGAGGGTGGCAGATACGCAGTATTTT
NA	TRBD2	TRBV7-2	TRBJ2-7	CASSLAVAGIYEQYF	TGTGCCAGCAGCTTAGCCGTAGCGGGGATCTACGAGCAGTACTTC
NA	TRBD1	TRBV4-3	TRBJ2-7	CASTPAYGQGYEQYF	TGCGCCAGCACTCCAGCCTATGGACAGGGCTACGAGCAGTACTTC
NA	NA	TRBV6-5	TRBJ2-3	CASRSTEETDTQYF	TGTGCCAGCAGGTCGACTGAGGAAACGGATACGCAGTATTTT
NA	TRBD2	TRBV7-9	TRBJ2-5	CASSVRLAGEQETQYF	TGTGCCAGCAGCGTCCGACTAGCGGGAGAACAAGAGACCCAGTACTTC
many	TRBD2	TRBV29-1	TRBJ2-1	CSAGLAGAGEQFF	TGCAGCGCTGGACTAGCGGGAGCCGGAGAGCAGTTCTTC
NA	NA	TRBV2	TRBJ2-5	CASSEAGETQYF	TGTGCCAGCAGTGAAGCCGGGGAGACCCAGTACTTC